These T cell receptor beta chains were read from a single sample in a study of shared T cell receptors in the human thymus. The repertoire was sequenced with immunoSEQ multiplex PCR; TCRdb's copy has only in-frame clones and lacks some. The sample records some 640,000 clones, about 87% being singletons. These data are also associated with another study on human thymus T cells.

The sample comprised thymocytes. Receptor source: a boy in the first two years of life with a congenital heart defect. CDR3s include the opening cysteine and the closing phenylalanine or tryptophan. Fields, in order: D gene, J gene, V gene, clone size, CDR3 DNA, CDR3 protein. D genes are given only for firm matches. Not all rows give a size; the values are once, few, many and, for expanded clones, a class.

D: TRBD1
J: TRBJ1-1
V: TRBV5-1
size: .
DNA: TGCGCCAGCAGCGGAATCACAGGGGACACTGAAGCTTTCTTT
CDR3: CASSGITGDTEAFF

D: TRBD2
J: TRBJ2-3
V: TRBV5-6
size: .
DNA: TGTGCCAGCAGCTCCCCACGCTGGCGGGAGGTTAAAGATACGCAGTATTTT
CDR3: CASSSPRWREVKDTQYF

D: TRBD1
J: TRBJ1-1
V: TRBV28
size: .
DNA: TGTGCCAGCAGTTTCCGGACAGGGGGCCGCACTGAAGCTTTCTTT
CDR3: CASSFRTGGRTEAFF

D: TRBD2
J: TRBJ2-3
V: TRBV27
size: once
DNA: TGTGCCAGCAGTTTATCCGGGGCGGGAGGGTACACAGATACGCAGTATTTT
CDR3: CASSLSGAGGYTDTQYF

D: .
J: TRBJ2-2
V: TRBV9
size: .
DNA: TGTGCCAGCAGCACAGGGCGCGGGGAGCTGTTTTTT
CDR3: CASSTGRGELFF

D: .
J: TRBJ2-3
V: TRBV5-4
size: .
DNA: TGTGCCAGCAGCTTGTGTGGGGGGAACACAGATACGCAGTATTTT
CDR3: CASSLCGGNTDTQYF

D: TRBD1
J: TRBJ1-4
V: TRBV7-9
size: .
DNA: TGTGCCAGCAGCTTAACGGGACAGGCGTATGAAAAACTGTTTTTT
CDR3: CASSLTGQAYEKLFF

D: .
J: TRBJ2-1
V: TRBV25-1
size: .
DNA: TGTGCCAGCAGTGAAGGTTACAGGGTGTGGGTAAGCGAGCAGTTCTTC
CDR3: CASSEGYRVWVSEQFF

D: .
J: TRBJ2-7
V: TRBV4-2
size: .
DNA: TGTGCCAGCAGCCCGGCGGAAAGAGACCGGTCCGCCTTTCTACCATCCTACGAGCAGTACTTC
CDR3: CASSPAERDRSAFLPSYEQYF

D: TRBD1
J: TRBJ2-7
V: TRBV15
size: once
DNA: TGTGCCACCAGCAGAGGACAGGGGGCTTCGTACGAGCAGTACTTC
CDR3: CATSRGQGASYEQYF

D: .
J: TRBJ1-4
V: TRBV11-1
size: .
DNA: TGTGCCAGCAGCTTTTCCCCAGTCATCAGGGATCATCATGAAAAACTGTTTTTT
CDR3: CASSFSPVIRDHHEKLFF

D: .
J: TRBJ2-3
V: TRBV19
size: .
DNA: TGTGCCAGTAATACACCGACAGGGACTAGCACAGATACGCAGTATTTT
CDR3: CASNTPTGTSTDTQYF

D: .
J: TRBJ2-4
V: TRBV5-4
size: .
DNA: TGTGCCAGCAGCTTGGCGGGGTCAAACATTCAGTACTTC
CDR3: CASSLAGSNIQYF

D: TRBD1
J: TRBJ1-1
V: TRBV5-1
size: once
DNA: TGCGCCAGCAAACAGGGGTTGAACACTGAAGCTTTCTTT
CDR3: CASKQGLNTEAFF

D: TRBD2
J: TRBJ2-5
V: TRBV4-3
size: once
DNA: TGCGCCAGCAGCCAAGAGCGCAGGGAGCTAGCGGGGCTACACCAAGAGACCCAGTACTTC
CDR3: CASSQERRELAGLHQETQYF

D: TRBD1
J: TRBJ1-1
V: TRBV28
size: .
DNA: TGTGCCAGCAGTTGTGGACAGGGCGGGATGAACACTGAAGCTTTCTTT
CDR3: CASSCGQGGMNTEAFF

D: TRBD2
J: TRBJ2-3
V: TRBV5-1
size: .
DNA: TGCGCCAGCAGCCTGGGACTAGTAAATACAGATACGCAGTATTTT
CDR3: CASSLGLVNTDTQYF

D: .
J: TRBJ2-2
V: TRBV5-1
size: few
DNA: TGCGCCAGCAGCGGGGACTTGCGCACCGGGGAGCTGTTTTTT
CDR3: CASSGDLRTGELFF

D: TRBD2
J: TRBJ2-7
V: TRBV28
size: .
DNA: TGTGCCAGCAGTTTAAGCGGGGGGACCGACCCGGGGGAGCAGTACTTC
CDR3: CASSLSGGTDPGEQYF

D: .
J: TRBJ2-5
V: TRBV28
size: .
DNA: TGTGCCAGCAGTTTCCGGACTCCGCTCGAAGAGACCCAGTACTTC
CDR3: CASSFRTPLEETQYF

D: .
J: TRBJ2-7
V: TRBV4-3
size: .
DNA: TGCGCCAGCAGCCCCAGGGGAAGGTCCTACGAGCAGTACTTC
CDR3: CASSPRGRSYEQYF

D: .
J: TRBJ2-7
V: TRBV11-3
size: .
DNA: TGTGCCAGCAGCTTTTATATCGGAGGTAGGGACAACTCCTACGAGCAGTACTTC
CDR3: CASSFYIGGRDNSYEQYF

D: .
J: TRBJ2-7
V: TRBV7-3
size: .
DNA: TGTGCCAGCAGCACCCGACCAGGGTACGAGCAGTACTTC
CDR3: CASSTRPGYEQYF

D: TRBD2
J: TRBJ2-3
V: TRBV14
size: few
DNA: TGTGCCAGCAGCCAGGGTCCCGGCGGGGGGGTCTTCACTAGCACAGATACGCAGTATTTT
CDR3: CASSQGPGGGVFTSTDTQYF

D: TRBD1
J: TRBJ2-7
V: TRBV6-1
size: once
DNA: TGTGCCAGCAGGGGGGACAGGAGCTCCTACGAGCAGTACTTC
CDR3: CASRGDRSSYEQYF

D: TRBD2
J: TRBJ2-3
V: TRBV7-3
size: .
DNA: TGTGCCAGCAGCCCAGCGGGGGGGTGGGAAGATACGCAGTATTTT
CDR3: CASSPAGGWEDTQYF

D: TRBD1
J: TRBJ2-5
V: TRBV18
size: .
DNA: TGTGCCAGCTCACCTATCTCCGGGACAGGGGGCCAAGAGACCCAGTACTTC
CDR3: CASSPISGTGGQETQYF

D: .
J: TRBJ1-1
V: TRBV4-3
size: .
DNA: TGCGCCAGCAGCCAAGATCTCGGGTTAGACAGGCTGGGAAATACTGAAGCTTTCTTT
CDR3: CASSQDLGLDRLGNTEAFF

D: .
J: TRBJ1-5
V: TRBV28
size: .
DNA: TGTGCCAGCAGACTGGGGACACCTAGCAATCAGCCCCAGCATTTT
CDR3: CASRLGTPSNQPQHF

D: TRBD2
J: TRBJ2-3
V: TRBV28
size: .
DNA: TGTGCCAGCAGTCTCTTAGCGGGAACGGACGGCACAGATACGCAGTATTTT
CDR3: CASSLLAGTDGTDTQYF

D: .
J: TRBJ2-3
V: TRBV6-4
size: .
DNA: TGTGCCAGCAGTGACTCCGACCGGGACACCTCCAAACTGGATACGCAGTATTTT
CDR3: CASSDSDRDTSKLDTQYF

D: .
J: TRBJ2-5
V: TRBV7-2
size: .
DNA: TGTGCCAGCAGCTTGGAGCTCCGGGAGACCCAGTACTTC
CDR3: CASSLELRETQYF

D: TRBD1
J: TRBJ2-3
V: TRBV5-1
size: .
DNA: TGCGCCAGCAGCCTGACAGGGATGACAGATACGCAGTATTTT
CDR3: CASSLTGMTDTQYF

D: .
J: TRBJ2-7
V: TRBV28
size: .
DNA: TGTGCCAGCAGTTTCGACTTCTACGAGCAGTACTTC
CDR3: CASSFDFYEQYF

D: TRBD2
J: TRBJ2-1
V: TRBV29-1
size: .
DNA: TGCAGCGTTGGCCGGACTAGCGGGACCTCTTCGTGGAATGAGCAGTTCTTC
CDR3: CSVGRTSGTSSWNEQFF

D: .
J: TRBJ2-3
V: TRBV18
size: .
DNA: TGTGCCAGCTCACCACCGAGTGCCAAGTACTCTAGCACAGATACGCAGTATTTT
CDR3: CASSPPSAKYSSTDTQYF

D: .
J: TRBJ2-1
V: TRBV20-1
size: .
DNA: TGCAGTGCAAGTTCCAGGAATGAGCAGTTCTTC
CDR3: CSASSRNEQFF

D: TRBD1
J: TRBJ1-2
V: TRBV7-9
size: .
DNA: TGTGCCAGCAGCTCCAGGGGGACTGGCTACACCTTC
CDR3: CASSSRGTGYTF

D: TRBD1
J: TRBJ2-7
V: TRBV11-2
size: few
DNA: TGTGCCAGCAGCTTAGACCCACCCCAGGGGGCAGGGGAGCAGTACTTC
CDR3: CASSLDPPQGAGEQYF

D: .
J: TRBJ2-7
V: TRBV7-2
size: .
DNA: TGTGCCAGCAGCTTAAAAGGGGGTGGAAGAGATGAGCAGTACTTC
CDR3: CASSLKGGGRDEQYF

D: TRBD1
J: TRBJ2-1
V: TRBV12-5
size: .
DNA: TGTGCTAGTGGTTTGGGATTCCAGGGGGTCAATGAGCAGTTCTTC
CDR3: CASGLGFQGVNEQFF

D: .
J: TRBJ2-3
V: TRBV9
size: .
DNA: TGTGCCAGCAGGTCAGGGTTAGGGGTAACAGATACGCAGTATTTT
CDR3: CASRSGLGVTDTQYF